These T cell receptor beta chains were read from a single sample in a study of OX40 agonist ivuxolimab in advanced cancers. The table came from immunoSEQ multiplex PCR; TCRdb's copy has only in-frame clones and leaves some out. The data hold 20,000 to 25,000 clones, with 88% observed a single time. Here the sequenced sample was CD4+ or CD8+ T cells sorted from blood, taken in a trial of the OX40 agonist ivuxolimab. Receptor source: an adult with an advanced solid tumor such as melanoma, head and neck, liver or kidney cancer. Each CDR3 is given with its conserved first and last residue. The D gene is left open where the match is weak. The listing skips clone size in some rows; elsewhere it reads once, few, many or a size class.

j_gene | v_gene | d_gene | abundance | CDR3aa | CDR3nt
TRBJ1-5 | TRBV2 | TRBD1 | . | CASTGTGGIQPQHF | TGTGCCAGTACCGGGACAGGGGGCATTCAGCCCCAGCATTTT
TRBJ2-7 | TRBV14 | . | . | CASSQVDGPYEQYF | TGTGCCAGCAGCCAAGTAGACGGGCCCTACGAGCAGTACTTC
TRBJ2-7 | TRBV5-4 | . | . | CASSPPGFSSYEQYF | TGTGCCAGCAGCCCACCCGGGTTTTCCTCCTACGAGCAGTACTTC
TRBJ2-5 | TRBV28 | . | . | CASKEGRLRQETQYF | TGTGCCAGCAAGGAGGGGCGATTACGACAAGAGACCCAGTACTTC
TRBJ2-5 | TRBV9 | . | . | CASSVDAAVQETQYF | TGTGCCAGCAGCGTAGACGCCGCCGTCCAAGAGACCCAGTACTTC
TRBJ2-7 | TRBV7-6 | TRBD2 | once | CASSSRTSGRAGYEQYF | TGTGCCAGCAGCTCCCGGACTAGCGGGAGGGCCGGGTACGAGCAGTACTTC
TRBJ2-1 | TRBV12-5 | . | . | CASGFPLSNEQFF | TGTGCTAGTGGTTTCCCACTGTCCAATGAGCAGTTCTTC
TRBJ2-2 | TRBV7-6 | TRBD2 | . | CASSPTGTSGGRNTGELFF | TGTGCCAGCAGCCCCACAGGGACTAGCGGGGGTCGGAACACCGGGGAGCTGTTTTTT
TRBJ1-1 | TRBV5-5 | . | . | CASSFRRFGTEAFF | TGTGCCAGCAGCTTCCGTCGGTTTGGGACTGAAGCTTTCTTT
TRBJ1-3 | TRBV2 | . | few | CASMRDSGNTIYF | TGTGCCAGCATGAGGGACTCTGGAAACACCATATATTTT
TRBJ1-2 | TRBV9 | . | once | CASSVGVGDYGYTF | TGTGCCAGCAGCGTAGGGGTGGGCGACTATGGCTACACCTTC
TRBJ2-1 | TRBV27 | TRBD2 | . | CASRVHSGSFRNEQFF | TGTGCCAGCAGAGTTCATAGCGGGAGTTTTAGGAATGAGCAGTTCTTC
TRBJ2-5 | TRBV4-1 | . | . | CASSHTLGTVQETQYF | TGCGCCAGCAGCCATACCCTCGGGACGGTTCAAGAGACCCAGTACTTC
TRBJ1-2 | TRBV2 | . | . | CASSTRERGYTF | TGTGCCAGCAGTACGAGGGAAAGGGGCTACACCTTC
TRBJ2-7 | TRBV10-3 | . | . | CAISESVTGYYEQYF | TGTGCCATCAGTGAGTCTGTGACAGGTTATTACGAGCAGTACTTC
TRBJ2-3 | TRBV7-9 | TRBD2 | . | CATPNQSGGDITDTQYF | TGTGCCACCCCCAACCAAAGCGGGGGGGATATAACAGATACGCAGTATTTT
TRBJ2-3 | TRBV6-6 | . | . | CASSLSRGTDTQYF | TGTGCCAGCAGCCTATCCCGGGGCACAGATACGCAGTATTTT
TRBJ1-2 | TRBV9 | . | few | CASSVGGNYGYTF | TGTGCCAGCAGCGTAGGGGGTAACTATGGCTACACCTTC
TRBJ2-5 | TRBV4-1 | . | . | CASSPSTGFETQYF | TGCGCCAGCAGTCCCTCCACCGGGTTTGAGACCCAGTACTTC
TRBJ1-5 | TRBV7-9 | . | once | CASSLGRGVQPQHF | TGTGCCAGCAGCTTAGGTAGGGGTGTACAGCCCCAGCATTTT
TRBJ2-7 | TRBV6-1 | TRBD1 | . | CASSAVTGGSYEQYF | TGTGCCAGCAGTGCAGTGACAGGGGGTTCCTACGAGCAGTACTTC
TRBJ1-2 | TRBV7-4 | . | . | CASSFGSGRGYANYGYTF | TGTGCCAGCAGTTTCGGCTCGGGCAGAGGCTATGCTAACTATGGCTACACCTTC
TRBJ2-1 | TRBV11-2 | . | . | CASSPAPTSKLHNEQFF | TGTGCCAGCAGCCCCGCCCCCACTAGCAAGCTCCACAATGAGCAGTTCTTC
TRBJ2-7 | TRBV10-3 | . | . | CATSGTGRTYEQYF | TGTGCCACCTCCGGAACAGGGCGGACCTACGAGCAGTACTTC
TRBJ1-6 | TRBV6-5 | . | . | CASKRDGVYNSPLHF | TGTGCCAGCAAGAGGGACGGGGTTTATAATTCACCCCTCCACTTT
TRBJ2-7 | TRBV9 | . | . | CASGPGTYEQYF | TGTGCCAGCGGACCAGGGACCTACGAGCAGTACTTC
TRBJ2-1 | TRBV10-1 | . | . | CASSAGTEQFF | TGCGCCAGCAGTGCGGGGACCGAGCAGTTCTTC
TRBJ1-6 | TRBV27 | TRBD1 | once | CASTSQGANSPLHF | TGTGCCAGTACTTCACAGGGGGCGAATTCACCCCTCCACTTT
TRBJ1-1 | TRBV21-1 | . | . | CASSAESRGGTEAFF | TGTGCCAGCAGCGCTGAATCACGGGGAGGCACTGAAGCTTTCTTT
TRBJ2-2 | TRBV5-1 | TRBD1 | . | CASSRTGVSFPNTGELFF | TGCGCCAGCAGCAGGACAGGGGTCTCTTTTCCGAACACCGGGGAGCTGTTTTTT
TRBJ2-2 | TRBV7-6 | TRBD1 | . | CASSFGTGGNTGELFF | TGTGCCAGCAGCTTTGGGACAGGGGGCAACACCGGGGAGCTGTTTTTT
TRBJ2-7 | TRBV11-1 | . | . | CASSLETRSDEQYF | TGTGCCAGCAGCTTAGAGACCCGGTCGGACGAGCAGTACTTC
TRBJ2-2 | TRBV11-2 | . | once | CASSLFRFQGAVTGELFF | TGTGCCAGCAGCTTATTCCGCTTCCAGGGTGCCGTAACCGGGGAGCTGTTTTTT
TRBJ1-2 | TRBV10-3 | . | medium-sized | CAISESGNYGYTF | TGTGCCATCAGTGAGTCAGGGAACTATGGCTACACCTTC
TRBJ2-3 | TRBV6-6 | . | . | CASSPVLGGVSDTQYF | TGTGCCAGCAGCCCCGTTCTGGGAGGAGTCTCAGATACGCAGTATTTT
TRBJ1-4 | TRBV12-5 | . | . | CASGQKGFNEKLFF | TGTGCTAGTGGACAAAAAGGATTTAATGAAAAACTGTTTTTT
TRBJ1-6 | TRBV4-1 | . | . | CASSQEGGNSPLHF | TGCGCCAGCAGCCAAGAGGGCGGTAATTCACCCCTCCACTTT
TRBJ2-7 | TRBV7-6 | . | . | CASSPRSGPGDEQYF | TGTGCCAGCAGCCCGAGGTCGGGCCCGGGGGACGAGCAGTACTTC
TRBJ2-1 | TRBV27 | . | . | CASSFQTYNEQFF | TGTGCCAGCAGTTTCCAGACATACAATGAGCAGTTCTTC
TRBJ1-1 | TRBV10-1 | TRBD1 | . | CASSSRTGNGEAFF | TGCGCCAGCAGTAGTCGGACAGGGAATGGGGAAGCTTTCTTT
TRBJ1-2 | TRBV19 | . | . | CASRIDSIAYGYTF | TGTGCCAGTAGGATCGACAGCATTGCTTATGGCTACACCTTC
TRBJ2-7 | TRBV7-2 | . | . | CASSLGRLEQYF | TGTGCCAGCAGCTTAGGTCGGCTCGAGCAGTACTTC
TRBJ2-1 | TRBV11-2 | . | . | CASSLDSNEQFF | TGTGCCAGCAGCTTAGATTCGAATGAGCAGTTCTTC
TRBJ2-7 | TRBV5-6 | . | . | CASSSGGGLGEQYF | TGTGCCAGCAGCTCAGGGGGGGGGTTGGGCGAGCAGTACTTC
TRBJ1-6 | TRBV30 | TRBD1 | . | CAWSFGTGGYSPLHF | TGTGCCTGGAGTTTCGGGACAGGGGGTTATTCACCCCTCCACTTT
TRBJ1-1 | TRBV4-2 | . | . | CASSQKPRGVRSEAFF | TGTGCCAGCAGCCAAAAACCACGGGGGGTCCGGAGTGAAGCTTTCTTT
TRBJ1-1 | TRBV7-9 | TRBD1 | once | CASSPGTVEAFF | TGTGCCAGCAGCCCCGGGACAGTTGAAGCTTTCTTT
TRBJ1-1 | TRBV7-9 | TRBD1 | . | CASSRRQGEAFF | TGTGCCAGCAGCCGTAGACAGGGGGAGGCTTTCTTT
TRBJ2-3 | TRBV29-1 | . | . | CSVLNTDTQYF | TGCAGCGTTCTTAACACAGATACGCAGTATTTT
TRBJ1-4 | TRBV12-5 | . | . | CASGLVLSIRGAGEKLFF | TGTGCTAGTGGTTTGGTACTATCGATCCGGGGGGCGGGTGAAAAACTGTTTTTT